The next 21 T cell receptor beta chains were all read from a single sample in a study of breast tumors, draining lymph nodes, adjacent tissues. Samples came from axillary lymph nodes draining the breast cancer. Via MiXCR, TCRdb re-called the multiplex PCR reads, giving one row per CDR3 protein. In the table there are 150,000 to 200,000 distinct CDR3 sequences, approximately 33% of which are singletons. The sequenced sample consisted of axillary lymph node tissue. These receptor sequences come from a female donor with breast cancer. Some clones in this sample may be carry-over from other donors' samples.

This clonotype was counted ten times or more. CDR3 DNA: TGTGCCAGCAGCCGGGACACGGCAGAGGGGGAGCTGTTTTTT. Translating it yields CASSRDTAEGELFF. This chain links TRBV3-1 with TRBJ2-2; D might be TRBD1 (6 bases). Germline CDR1 is LGHDT and CDR2 is YNNKEL (reference sequence). Between the trimmed V and J ends, which lost 4 bases and 8 bases, there was a span of 14 bases. The CDR3 contains 14 residues.

This clonotype was counted ten times or more. This sequence joins TRBV11-2 and TRBJ2-7; D might be TRBD1 (6 bases). CDR1 is SGHAT, CDR2 FQNNGV, per germline. The V gene lost 5 bases and the J gene lost 1 base, with 9 bases spanning the gap. The CDR3 is made up of 13 amino acids. Here the CDR3 reads CASSPDRSYEQYF. The CDR3 DNA is TGTGCCAGCAGCCCGGACAGATCCTACGAGCAGTACTTC.

In its sample, this clonotype was seen many times. This chain links TRBV9 with TRBJ2-7; TRBD2 agrees at 10 bases. This CDR3 contains 15 residues. V lost 0 bases to trimming and J lost 5 bases; unmatched junction nucleotides: 5. The germline gives CDR1 SGDLS, CDR2 YYNGEE. The CDR3 region has the DNA TGTGCCAGCAGCGTAGGTGGCCTAGCGGGAGACGAGCAGTACTTC. This sequence encodes CASSVGGLAGDEQYF.

In this sample, this clonotype turned up many times. This chain uses TRBV7-2 with TRBJ2-7; D is perhaps TRBD2 (6 bases). The germline V and J ends were trimmed by 0 bases and 5 bases, with 8 bases remaining between them. This CDR3 is built from 13 residues. CDR1 SGHTA and CDR2 FQGNSA come from the germline V gene. CDR3 residues: CASSLAPGDEQYF. Here the CDR3 DNA reads TGTGCCAGCAGCTTAGCCCCGGGGGACGAGCAGTACTTC.

The CDR3 protein is CASSGRVTTGELFF. The DNA of the CDR3 is TGTGCCAGCAGCGGTAGGGTGACCACCGGGGAGCTGTTTTTT. This chain connects TRBV5-8 to TRBJ2-2; D gene unclear. Trimming pared 4 bases from V and 4 bases from J, leaving 11 bases between. In germline, CDR1 is SGHTS, CDR2 YDEGEE. This CDR3 contains 14 residues.

This clonotype was counted at least ten times. The chain recombines TRBV3-1 with TRBJ1-6; the match to TRBD1 covers 7 bases. The trim removed 4 bases at V and 10 bases at J, leaving 10 bases unmatched. The CDR3 is 15 residues long. Germline CDR1 LGHDT, CDR2 YNNKEL (reference sequence). CDR3 bases: TGTGCCAGCAGCCTGAACAGGGGCGGAGGCTCACCCCTCCACTTT. It codes for CASSLNRGGGSPLHF.

The chain carries TRBV5-1 and TRBJ1-4, with D tentatively TRBD1 (5 bases). V gave up 4 bases and J gave up 3 bases, with 13 bases separating them. The CDR3 extends over 15 amino acids. The germline CDR1 and CDR2 sequences are SGHRS and YFSETQ. The CDR3 protein is CASSIGTTPNEKLFF. For the CDR3, the DNA is TGCGCCAGCAGCATTGGGACCACCCCTAATGAAAAACTGTTTTTT.

This clonotype was recorded at least ten times. The genes are TRBV20-1 and TRBJ2-3, with 8 bases matching TRBD2. The CDR3 runs 13 residues. Germline V gives CDR1 DFQATT, CDR2 SNEGSKA (reference sequence). Trimming took 6 bases from V and 0 from J; bases not matched to a gene: 2. CDR3 loop: CSAWTSSTDTQYF. The CDR3 nucleotides read TGCAGTGCCTGGACTAGCAGCACAGATACGCAGTATTTT.

This clonotype was observed at least ten times. This sequence joins TRBV7-2 and TRBJ2-7; TRBD2 aligns across 10 bases. The V and J ends lost 6 bases and 6 bases, in that order; junction bases with no gene match: 11. This CDR3 region has 15 residues. CDR1 is SGHTA, CDR2 FQGNSA, per germline. DNA of the CDR3: TGTGCCAGCAGTCTAGTACTAGCGGGAAAGGGCGAGCAGTACTTC. Translation: CASSLVLAGKGEQYF.

There are many counts of this clonotype. The chain is built from TRBV7-6 and TRBJ2-5; 7 bases align to TRBD1. With V trimmed by 4 bases and J by 1 base, 3 bases remained unmatched. CDR3 length: 14 residues. The germline gives CDR1 SGHVS, CDR2 FNYEAQ. The CDR3 reads CASSSGQIQETQYF. The CDR3 nucleotides read TGTGCCAGCAGCTCGGGACAGATCCAAGAGACCCAGTACTTC.

V is TRBV7-2 and J is TRBJ1-2; D is perhaps TRBD1 (6 bases). From germline, CDR1 is SGHTA and CDR2 FQGNSA. The length of the CDR3 is 17 residues. V was pared by 3 bases and J by 8 bases, with 25 bases between. CDR3 bases: TGTGCCAGCAGCTTCGGACTAGCGGGGACGGGGGCCGGGGGCTACACCTTC. Encoded protein: CASSFGLAGTGAGGYTF.

About this clonotype itself: One base away lies a much larger clone, so this may be a sequencing read error. This chain uses TRBV7-8 with TRBJ2-1, with TRBD2 matching over 13 bases. The trim removed 4 bases at V and 0 bases at J, leaving 6 bases unmatched. The germline CDR1 and CDR2 sequences are SGHVS and FQNEAQ. The CDR3 is 18 amino acids. The CDR3 loop reads CASSWGLAGPGSYNEQFF. CDR3 bases: TGTGCCAGCAGCTGGGGACTAGCGGGGCCCGGCTCCTACAATGAGCAGTTCTTC.

The table lists this clonotype with many counts. The CDR3 protein is CASSYSRGSYGYTF. In DNA form, the CDR3 reads TGTGCCAGCAGTTACTCGAGAGGGAGCTATGGCTACACCTTC. The chain couples TRBV6-2 or TRBV6-3 to TRBJ1-2; D is unclear. Trimming took off 0 bases at V and 4 bases at J, with 9 bases between the two ends. CDR1 MNHEY and CDR2 SVGEGT come from the germline V gene. The CDR3 loop spans 14 amino acids.

This clonotype appeared many times. The chain couples TRBV30 to TRBJ2-1, with 8 bases matching TRBD1. Unmatched junction bases numbered 6, after V lost 3 bases and J lost 8 bases. The length of the CDR3 is 13 residues. CDR1 and CDR2 (germline): GTSNPN, SVGIG (reference sequence). The CDR3 sequence is CAWRGTGLDEQFF. CDR3 bases: TGTGCCTGGAGGGGGACAGGCTTGGATGAGCAGTTCTTC. Full variable domain (remainder filled in from reference TRBV30 and TRBJ2-1): SQTIHQWPATLVQPVGSPLSLECTVEGTSNPNLYWYRQAAGRGLQLLFYSVGIGQISSEVPQNLSASRPQDRQFILSSKKLLLSDSGFYLCAWRGTGLDEQFFGPGTRLTVL.

A few counts support this clonotype. The chain links TRBV6-5 to TRBJ2-3; 8 nucleotides align to TRBD2. V shed 5 bases, J shed 2 bases, and the junction held 12 bases outside the gene matches. Germline V gene lookup returns CDR1 MNHEY and CDR2 SVGAGI. The CDR3 has 17 amino acids. The CDR3 coding sequence is TGTGCCAGCAGTCCCTTCCCGGGGCGGGGGGCCACAGATACGCAGTATTTT. Its translation is CASSPFPGRGATDTQYF.

The genes are TRBV2 and TRBJ1-2, with D uncertain. This CDR3 region has 11 residues. The V end was cut by 6 bases, the J end by 8 bases, with 10 bases between. The germline gives CDR1 SNHLY, CDR2 FYNNEI. The CDR3 DNA reads as TGTGCCAGCAGACTAGCGGGGGGCTACACCTTC. This translates into CASRLAGGYTF.

The chain combines TRBV20-1 with TRBJ1-1; D remains unclear. CDR1 and CDR2 (germline): DFQATT, SNEGSKA (reference sequence). Trimming cost V 5 bases and J 5 bases, with 12 bases left between them. The CDR3 sequence is 12 residues long. The CDR3 here is CSAWYDRTEAFF. DNA of the CDR3: TGCAGTGCTTGGTACGATCGGACTGAAGCTTTCTTT.

Regarding this clonotype: This may be a read error, as it is one base from a much larger clone. The J gene is TRBJ2-5, the V gene TRBV7-3; D unresolved. The CDR3 contains 15 residues. CDR1 and CDR2 from the germline V gene are SGHTA and FQGTGA. The CDR3 sequence is CASSLYGTVQETQHF. In DNA form, the CDR3 reads TGTGCCAGCAGCTTATACGGAACTGTACAAGAGACCCAGCACTTC.

This clonotype was counted many times. This chain uses TRBV6-1 with TRBJ2-5; D is ambiguous. V was trimmed by 7 bases and J by 0 bases, leaving 12 bases between them. This CDR3 spans 14 amino acids. Germline lookup yields CDR1 MNHNS and CDR2 SASEGT. The CDR3 DNA reads TGTGCCAGCAACGCAAACGGGTACCAAGAGACCCAGTACTTC. Protein product: CASNANGYQETQYF.

This clonotype has at least ten counts. The chain carries TRBV15 and TRBJ2-7, with D possibly being TRBD2 (7 bases). This CDR3 has 17 residues. The germline V gene has CDR1 LNHNV and CDR2 YYDKDF (reference sequence). Trimming cost V 1 base and J 0 bases, with 16 bases left between them. DNA of the CDR3: TGTGCCACCAGCAGAGGGGGGGGCTTCTCAAGCTCCTACGAGCAGTACTTC. This encodes CATSRGGGFSSSYEQYF.

This clonotype was detected ten times or more. The chain employs TRBV27 and TRBJ1-6; D remains ambiguous. There are 12 residues in the CDR3. The germline V gene encodes CDR1 MNHEY and CDR2 SMNVEV (reference sequence). Trimming stripped 7 bases from V and 5 bases from J, with 6 bases between. The CDR3 nucleotides are TGTGCCAGCATGGGGAATAATTCACCCCTCCACTTT. This encodes CASMGNNSPLHF.